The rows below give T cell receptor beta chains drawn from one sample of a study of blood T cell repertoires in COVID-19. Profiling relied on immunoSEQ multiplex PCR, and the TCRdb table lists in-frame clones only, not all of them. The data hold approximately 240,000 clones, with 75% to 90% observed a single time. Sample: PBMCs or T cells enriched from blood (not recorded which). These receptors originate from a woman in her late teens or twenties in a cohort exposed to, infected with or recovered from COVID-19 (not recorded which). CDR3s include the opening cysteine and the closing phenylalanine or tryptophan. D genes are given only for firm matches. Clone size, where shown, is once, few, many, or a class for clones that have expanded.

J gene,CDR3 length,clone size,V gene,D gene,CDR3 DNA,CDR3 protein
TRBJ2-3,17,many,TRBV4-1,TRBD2,TGCGCCAGCAGCCAACAGGGACTAGCGGGAAATACAGATACGCAGTATTTT,CASSQQGLAGNTDTQYF
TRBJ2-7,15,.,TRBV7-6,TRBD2,TGTGCCAGCAGCTCCAGACTAGCGGGAGTTTACGAGCAGTACTTC,CASSSRLAGVYEQYF
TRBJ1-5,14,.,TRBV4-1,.,TGCGCCAGCAGCCAAGATCGGGGCAATCAGCCCCAGCATTTT,CASSQDRGNQPQHF
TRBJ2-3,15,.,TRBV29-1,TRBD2,TGCAGCGTGGCGCGGGAGGGGTATAGCACAGATACGCAGTATTTT,CSVAREGYSTDTQYF
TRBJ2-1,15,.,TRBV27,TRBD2,TGTGCCAGCAGTTTTGGCGCTAGCGGCTACAATGAGCAGTTCTTC,CASSFGASGYNEQFF
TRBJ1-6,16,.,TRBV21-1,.,TGTGCCAGCAGCAAAGCGCAGGGGATGAGGGAATCACCCCTCCACTTT,CASSKAQGMRESPLHF
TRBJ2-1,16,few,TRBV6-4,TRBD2,TGTGCCAGCAGCCCCGATGCTAGCGGGGGGGGCTATGAGCAGTTCTTC,CASSPDASGGGYEQFF
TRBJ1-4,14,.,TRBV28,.,TGTGCCAGCAGGCCTATTAACGAGGGTGAAAAACTGTTTTTT,CASRPINEGEKLFF
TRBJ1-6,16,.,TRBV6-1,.,TGTGCCAGCAGTGCAGGGATGGGCTCCTATAATTCACCCCTCCACTTT,CASSAGMGSYNSPLHF
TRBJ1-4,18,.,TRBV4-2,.,TGTGCCAGCAGCCAAGAATCCTCTAGGGGGGGGGCTAAGGAAAAACTGTTTTTT,CASSQESSRGGAKEKLFF
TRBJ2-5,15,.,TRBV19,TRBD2,TGTGCCAGTAGTAAGCCAGCGGGAGGGGGAGAGACCCAGTACTTC,CASSKPAGGGETQYF
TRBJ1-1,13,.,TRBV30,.,TGTGCCTGGAGTCTCTATTGGAACACTGAAGCTTTCTTT,CAWSLYWNTEAFF
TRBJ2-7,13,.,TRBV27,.,TGTGCCAGCAGTTTAGGGGAGAACTACGAGCAGTACTTC,CASSLGENYEQYF
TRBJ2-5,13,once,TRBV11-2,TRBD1,TGTGCCAGCAGCTCCGGGACAGGAGAGACCCAGTACTTC,CASSSGTGETQYF
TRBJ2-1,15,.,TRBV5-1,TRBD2,TGCGCCAGCAGCCTGCTAGCGGGGGGGAACAATGAGCAGTTCTTC,CASSLLAGGNNEQFF
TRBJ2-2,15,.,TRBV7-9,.,TGTGCCAGCAGCTCACCGGGATCCAACACCGGGGAGCTGTTTTTT,CASSSPGSNTGELFF
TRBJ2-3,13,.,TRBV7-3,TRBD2,TGTGCCAGCAGCACCGGGACTAGCGGTTCCTTATATTTT,CASSTGTSGSLYF
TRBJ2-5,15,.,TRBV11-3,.,TGTGCCAGCAGCTCCGCCCAAGGGCCAGGGGAGACCCAGTACTTC,CASSSAQGPGETQYF
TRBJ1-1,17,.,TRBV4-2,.,TGTGCCAGCAGCCAAGCACTCGGGGGGGGAATGAACACTGAAGCTTTCTTT,CASSQALGGGMNTEAFF
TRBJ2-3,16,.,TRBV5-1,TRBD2,TGCGCCAGCAGCTTGGAGGTCGCTAGCGGAACAGATACGCAGTATTTT,CASSLEVASGTDTQYF
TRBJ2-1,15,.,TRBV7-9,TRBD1,TGTGCCAGCAGCTTAGGACAGGGCAGCTACAATGAGCAGTTCTTC,CASSLGQGSYNEQFF
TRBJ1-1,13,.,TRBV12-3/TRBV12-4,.,TGTGCCAGCAGTGGGATGGGGAGTCGAGGAGCTTTCTTT,CASSGMGSRGAFF
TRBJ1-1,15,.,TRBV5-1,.,TGCGCCAGCAGCTTGGCAGGGGACGGGAACACTGAAGCTTTCTTT,CASSLAGDGNTEAFF
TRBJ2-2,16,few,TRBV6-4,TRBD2,TGTGCCAGCAGTGATACGAGCGGGGGCAACACCGGGGAGCTGTTTTTT,CASSDTSGGNTGELFF
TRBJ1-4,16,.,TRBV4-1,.,TGCGCCAGCAGCCAAGGAAGGGCAGAAGGAGGTGAAAAACTGTTTTTT,CASSQGRAEGGEKLFF
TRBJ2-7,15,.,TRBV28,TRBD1,TGTGCCAGCAGTTTACAGGGACAGGTCACCTACGAGCAGTACTTC,CASSLQGQVTYEQYF
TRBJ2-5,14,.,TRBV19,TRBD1,TGTGCCAGTAGTGAAGGGGGCATAGTGGAGACCCAGTACTTC,CASSEGGIVETQYF
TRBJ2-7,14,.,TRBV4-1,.,TGCGCCAGCAGCCAGCCGGAAGGGTCGGGGGAGCAGTACTTC,CASSQPEGSGEQYF
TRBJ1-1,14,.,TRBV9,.,TGTGCCAGCAGCGTAGTAGGGGTTGGCACTGAAGCTTTCTTT,CASSVVGVGTEAFF
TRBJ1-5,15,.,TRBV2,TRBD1,TGTGCCAGCAGTTCGGGACAGGGGTTAGGTCAGCCCCAGCATTTT,CASSSGQGLGQPQHF
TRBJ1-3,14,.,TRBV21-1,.,TGTGCCAGCAGCAATAAATCCCCCCCTGACACCATATATTTT,CASSNKSPPDTIYF
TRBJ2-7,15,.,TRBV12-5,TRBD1,TGTGCTAGTGGTTTGGTACTGACAGGGGGCTACGAGCAGTACTTC,CASGLVLTGGYEQYF
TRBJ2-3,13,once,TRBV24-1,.,TGTGCCACCAGTCCACAGGGCGCAGATACGCAGTATTTT,CATSPQGADTQYF
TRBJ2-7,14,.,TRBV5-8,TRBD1,TGTGCCAGCAGCTTCGACAGGGGGCGGGACGAGCAGTACTTC,CASSFDRGRDEQYF
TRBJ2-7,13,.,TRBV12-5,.,TGTGCTAGTGGTTTGCAGGGTTTCGGCGAGCAGTACTTC,CASGLQGFGEQYF
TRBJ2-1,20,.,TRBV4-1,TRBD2,TGCGCCAGCAGTCTACATCGGACTAGCGGGAGGGGAGGGTTTTGGAATGAGCAGTTCTTC,CASSLHRTSGRGGFWNEQFF
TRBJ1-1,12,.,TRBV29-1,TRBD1,TGCAGCACGGACAGGGCGTCTGCTGAAGCTTTCTTT,CSTDRASAEAFF
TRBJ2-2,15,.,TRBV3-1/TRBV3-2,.,TGTGCCAGCAGCCCGTTGAGCCCAAACACCGGGGAGCTGTTTTTT,CASSPLSPNTGELFF
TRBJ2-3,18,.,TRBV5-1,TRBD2,TGCGCCAGCAGCGCCGGGACTAGCGGGAGGATGGCAGTAGATACGCAGTATTTT,CASSAGTSGRMAVDTQYF
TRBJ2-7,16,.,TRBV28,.,TGTGCCAGCAGTCCTCCTGTCTTGAGTGGACCCTCGGGGGAGTACTTC,CASSPPVLSGPSGEYF
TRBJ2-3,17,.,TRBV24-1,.,TGTGCCACCAGTGATTGGGGGGGGGCGAGAAGCACAGATACGCAGTATTTT,CATSDWGGARSTDTQYF
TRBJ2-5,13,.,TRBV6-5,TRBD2,TGTGCCAGCCTTAGGGAGGGGCAAGAGACCCAGTACTTC,CASLREGQETQYF
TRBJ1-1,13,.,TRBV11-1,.,TGTGCCAGCAGCTTAGCTACGGACACTGAAGCTTTCTTT,CASSLATDTEAFF
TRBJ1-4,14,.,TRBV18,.,TGTGCCAGCTCACAGGGACTGAATAATGAAAAACTGTTTTTT,CASSQGLNNEKLFF
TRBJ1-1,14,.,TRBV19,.,TGTGCCAGTAGTCACCAGGGTGTAGACACTGAAGCTTTCTTT,CASSHQGVDTEAFF
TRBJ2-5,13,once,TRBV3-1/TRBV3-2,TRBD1,TGTGCCAGCAGTCTGGACAGGGAAGAGACCCAGTACTTC,CASSLDREETQYF